This T cell receptor beta chain appears in the sequencing data of a study of blood T cell repertoires in COVID-19. Study information: Samples taken during acute and convalescent COVID-19 were collected in the United States, Italy and Spain. In each case, the material was cDNA or gDNA derived from T cells, B-cell-depleted T cells, or PBMCs.

Clones were sequenced by immunoSEQ multiplex PCR, and TCRdb holds only the in-frame ones, with some missing. The data show 130,000 to 150,000 clones, roughly 78% seen once. This CDR3 has 14 amino acids. V shed 0 bases and J shed 0 bases, with 5 bases lying between them. CDR1 LGHNA and CDR2 YSLEER come from the germline V gene. The chain carries TRBV4-3 and TRBJ1-2, with D hard to call. The sequencing sample was made of peripheral blood. The origin of this receptor is a man between 60 and 75 years old with acute or convalescent COVID-19. For the CDR3, the DNA is TGCGCCAGCAGCCAAGATCTCGCTAACTATGGCTACACCTTC. Translation: CASSQDLANYGYTF.